Following are 30 T cell receptor beta chains from one sample sequenced in a study of identical twins. TCRdb itself ran the 5' RACE reads through MiXCR, one entry per CDR3 protein. This sample has roughly 720,000 distinct CDR3 sequences, with approximately 18% found just once. The same sample was also used in a study of T cells expressing NK-cell markers.

Sequencing used PBMCs. The receptors here all came from a young woman in good health.

The table lists this clonotype with a few counts. V and J are TRBV7-2 and TRBJ2-5, with a possible D match to TRBD1 (6 bases). The V end was cut by 3 bases, the J end by 2 bases, with 13 bases between. The CDR3 has 15 residues. Germline CDR1 is SGHTA and CDR2 is FQGNSA. Written as DNA, the CDR3 is TGTGCCAGCAGCTTCGGACAGTCCATACAAGAGACCCAGTACTTC. Its protein is CASSFGQSIQETQYF.

This clonotype has just a few counts. CDR3 in amino acids: CSAWGYGYTF. Here the CDR3 DNA reads TGCAGTGCCTGGGGGTATGGCTACACCTTC. The J gene is TRBJ1-2, the V gene TRBV20-1; D possibly corresponds to TRBD1 (5 bases). Germline V CDR1 and CDR2: DFQATT, SNEGSKA (reference sequence). V lost 6 bases to trimming and J lost 5 bases, with 7 bases between them. CDR3 length: 10 residues.

The V and J genes are TRBV7-2 and TRBJ2-5, with D possibly called TRBD1 or TRBD2 (5 bases each). This CDR3 is built from 14 residues. CDR1 and CDR2 from the germline V gene are SGHTA and FQGNSA. The ends were cut back, 5 bases at V and 4 bases at J, with 14 bases in the middle. The chain's CDR3 is CASSRDAGRETQYF. Written as DNA, the CDR3 is TGTGCCAGCAGCCGGGACGCCGGTAGAGAGACCCAGTACTTC.

This clonotype has more than one count but fewer than ten. V and J are TRBV7-9 and TRBJ2-3; D is undetermined. The CDR3 is made up of 12 amino acids. Germline V gives CDR1 SEHNR, CDR2 FQNEAQ (reference sequence). Trimming pared 6 bases from V and 3 bases from J, leaving 7 bases between. The CDR3 DNA follows: TGTGCCAGCAGTGACACTACAGATACGCAGTATTTT. This gives the protein CASSDTTDTQYF.

The chain carries TRBV6-2 or TRBV6-3 and TRBJ2-3, with D perhaps TRBD2 (9 bases). The CDR3 covers 24 residues. Trimming took off 5 bases at V and 4 bases at J, with 43 bases between the two ends. The V gene's germline CDR1 is MNHEY and CDR2 SVGEGT. The CDR3 sequence: CASSPKAGTGVIILGGRGPDTQYF. Here the CDR3 DNA reads TGTGCCAGCAGTCCCAAGGCGGGGACAGGAGTCATTATTCTAGGCGGGAGGGGTCCAGATACGCAGTATTTT.

This clonotype was observed a single time. The chain recombines TRBV11-3 with TRBJ2-3, with D perhaps TRBD2 (5 bases). Per germline, CDR1 SGHNT and CDR2 YENEEA. This CDR3 has 16 residues. Trimming took 1 base from V and 3 from J, leaving 14 bases between them. The CDR3: CASSLGQSSGTDTQYF. CDR3 in DNA: TGTGCCAGCAGCTTAGGGCAATCCTCGGGGACAGATACGCAGTATTTT.

The V gene is TRBV7-9, the J gene TRBJ2-3, with D possibly TRBD2 on 5 matching bases. Germline CDR1 SEHNR, CDR2 FQNEAQ (reference sequence). The CDR3 is 13 amino acids. Trimming cost V 5 bases and J 9 bases, with 15 bases left between them. CDR3 DNA sequence: TGTGCCAGCAGCCCGCTACCACGAGGGACGCAGTATTTT. Translating it yields CASSPLPRGTQYF.

This clonotype has only a few counts. V gene TRBV20-1 combines with J gene TRBJ2-7, with 16 bases matching TRBD2. This CDR3 region has 16 residues. The junction had 8 bases not matched to a gene; V was cut back by 6 bases and J by 3 bases. Germline V gene sequence: CDR1 DFQATT, CDR2 SNEGSKA (reference sequence). This CDR3 is CSASGTSGRALYEQYF. The CDR3 DNA reads TGCAGTGCGTCCGGGACTAGCGGGAGGGCCCTCTACGAGCAGTACTTC.

J is TRBJ2-4 and V is TRBV12-3 or TRBV12-4; TRBD1 matches 9 bases. The CDR3 is made up of 15 amino acids. The V gene end was trimmed by 7 bases and the J gene end by 8 bases; junction bases not matched to a gene: 12. The CDR3 region is CASTRQGGYIDIQYF. DNA for the CDR3: TGTGCCAGCACCAGACAGGGGGGTTATATAGACATTCAGTACTTC.

The table lists this clonotype with a few counts. This rearrangement joins TRBV13 to TRBJ1-6; 10 bases align to TRBD1. In germline, CDR1 is PRHDT, CDR2 FYEKMQ (reference sequence). With V trimmed by 4 bases and J by 10 bases, 7 bases remained unmatched. The CDR3 totals 15 residues. The CDR3 DNA sequence: TGTGCCAGCAGCTACGGGACAGGGGATGGCTCACCCCTCCACTTT. The encoded protein is CASSYGTGDGSPLHF.

This clonotype appeared a few times. V is TRBV5-6 and J is TRBJ1-1; D uncertain. V was cut by 6 bases and J by 5 bases, with 23 bases left in between. The germline CDR1 and CDR2 sequences are SGHDT and YYEEEE. The length of the CDR3 is 16 residues. Here the CDR3 reads CASINRERERRTEAFF. CDR3 sequence (DNA): TGTGCCAGCATCAATCGGGAGAGGGAGAGGAGGACTGAAGCTTTCTTT.

This chain connects TRBV28 to TRBJ2-3; 9 nucleotides match TRBD2. The CDR3 is 17 residues long. Germline V gene sequence: CDR1 MDHEN, CDR2 SYDVKM. J lost 6 bases, V lost 2 bases, and 12 bases had no gene match. The CDR3 here is CASSLTPSGREGDTQYF. CDR3 bases: TGTGCCAGCAGTTTAACTCCGTCTGGGCGGGAGGGCGATACGCAGTATTTT.

This clonotype has more than one count but fewer than ten. The J gene is TRBJ2-7, the V gene TRBV7-9; 9 bases are shared with TRBD2. The CDR3 length is 14 residues. The V segment lost 1 base and the J segment 6 bases; nucleotides outside the gene matches: 4. The germline V gene encodes CDR1 SEHNR and CDR2 FQNEAQ (reference sequence). DNA for the CDR3: TGTGCCAGCAGCTTAGTGGGACTAGCAGGCGAGCAGTACTTC. Protein product: CASSLVGLAGEQYF.

A few counts support this clonotype. V and J are TRBV6-2 or TRBV6-3 and TRBJ2-7; perhaps TRBD1 as D (6 bases). V lost 7 bases and J lost 4, with 8 bases in between. This CDR3 has 11 amino acids. Germline loops: CDR1 MNHEY, CDR2 SVGEGT. DNA of the CDR3: TGTGCCAGCAAGGACAGATACGAGCAGTACTTC. It codes for CASKDRYEQYF.

This clonotype has just one count. The chain couples TRBV20-1 to TRBJ1-1, with D possibly TRBD1 on 6 matching bases. V was trimmed by 4 bases and J by 9 bases, leaving 15 bases between them. There are 12 residues in the CDR3. Germline V CDR1 and CDR2: DFQATT, SNEGSKA (reference sequence). The DNA of the CDR3 is TGCAGTGCTAAACAGGGCCCCGCCCAAGCTTTCTTT. This translates into CSAKQGPAQAFF.

The rearrangement uses TRBV15 and TRBJ2-7, with 8 bases fitting TRBD1. Germline CDR1 LNHNV, CDR2 YYDKDF (reference sequence). With V trimmed by 0 bases and J by 4 bases, 8 bases remained unmatched. This CDR3 has 16 residues. The CDR3 loop reads CATSRDTRTGIYEQYF. In DNA, the CDR3 is TGTGCCACCAGCAGAGATACCAGGACAGGGATTTACGAGCAGTACTTC.

This sequence joins TRBV4-2 and TRBJ2-5; TRBD1 matches 7 bases. This CDR3 has 15 amino acids. The junction had 5 bases not matched to a gene; V was cut back by 1 base and J by 3 bases. Looked up from germline, CDR1 is LGHNA and CDR2 is YNFKEQ. The CDR3: CASSQVHRGEETQYF. DNA of the CDR3: TGTGCCAGCAGCCAAGTCCACAGGGGAGAAGAGACCCAGTACTTC.

V usage is TRBV29-1 and J usage is TRBJ2-1, with TRBD1 matching over 8 bases. This CDR3 contains 13 residues. The V gene end was trimmed by 5 bases and the J gene end by 10 bases; junction bases not matched to a gene: 10. Germline V gene lookup returns CDR1 SQVTM and CDR2 ANQGSEA. The CDR3 nucleotides are TGCAGCGTTACCCCTGACAGGGGCGGAGAGCAGTTCTTC. Translated, it gives CSVTPDRGGEQFF.

This clonotype was recorded many times. CDR3: CASSFGGVKGTDTQYF. In DNA form, the CDR3 reads TGTGCCAGCAGTTTCGGAGGGGTTAAGGGCACAGATACGCAGTATTTT. The J gene is TRBJ2-3, the V gene TRBV12-3 or TRBV12-4; D perhaps matches TRBD2 (6 bases). Deletions cut 3 bases from V and 1 base from J, with 14 bases between. The CDR3 has 16 residues.

This clonotype has a handful of counts. The V gene is TRBV4-1, the J gene TRBJ1-2, with TRBD1 matching 7 bases. In germline, CDR1 is MGHRA, CDR2 YSYEKL. This CDR3 has 14 residues. Trimming took 0 bases from V and 4 from J; bases not matched to a gene: 2. CDR3 DNA: TGCGCCAGCAGCCAAGAGGGACAGATCTATGGCTACACCTTC. Residues: CASSQEGQIYGYTF.

The table lists this clonotype with a few counts. This chain links TRBV20-1 with TRBJ2-3, with 13 bases matching TRBD2. Trimming removed 1 base from V and 1 base from J; junction bases left unmatched: 5. There are 17 residues in the CDR3. Per the germline V gene, CDR1 is DFQATT and CDR2 is SNEGSKA (reference sequence). The CDR3, as DNA: TGCAGTGCTAGAGGGCCGGGACTAGCGGGGCGCACAGATACGCAGTATTTT. Amino acid sequence: CSARGPGLAGRTDTQYF.

Here the CDR3 reads CASSLGTRAWETQYF. The DNA of the CDR3 is TGTGCCAGCAGCTTGGGGACCCGCGCATGGGAGACCCAGTACTTC. The V and J genes are TRBV5-4 and TRBJ2-5; D gene unclear. This CDR3 spans 15 amino acids. The V end lost 0 bases, the J end lost 5 bases, and 14 bases lay between the germline ends. Per germline, CDR1 SGHNT and CDR2 YYREEE (reference sequence).

This clonotype has a handful of counts. The chain carries TRBV4-2 and TRBJ2-3; TRBD1 is a possible D gene (6 bases). CDR3 size: 16 residues. CDR1 and CDR2 from the germline V gene are LGHNA and YNFKEQ. V was shortened by 4 bases and J by 3 bases, with 17 bases between the two germline ends. CDR3 amino acids: CASSRWERGQTDTQYF. In nucleotides, the CDR3 is TGTGCCAGCAGCCGCTGGGAGAGGGGACAAACAGATACGCAGTATTTT.

This clonotype has a handful of counts. The rearrangement links TRBV6-1 to TRBJ2-7; D possibly uses TRBD1 or TRBD2 (5 bases each). Germline V CDR1 and CDR2: MNHNS, SASEGT. V was cut by 7 bases and J by 6 bases, with 19 bases left in between. The CDR3 length is 14 residues. The CDR3 nucleotides read TGTGCCAGCACCCCCACCATGGGGGTAGGCGAGCAGTACTTC. Translated: CASTPTMGVGEQYF.

This clonotype was picked up a small number of times. V usage is TRBV27 and J usage is TRBJ2-5, with no clear D. V lost 7 bases, J lost 7 bases, and 16 bases lay in between. CDR3 length: 13 residues. From germline, CDR1 is MNHEY and CDR2 SMNVEV (reference sequence). The CDR3 region is CASKGREFGTQYF. CDR3 coding DNA: TGTGCCAGCAAGGGAAGGGAATTCGGGACCCAGTACTTC.

Only a few counts were recorded for this clonotype. The V and J genes are TRBV6-1 and TRBJ2-7, with 9 bases aligning to TRBD2. The junction had 7 bases not matched to a gene; V was cut back by 6 bases and J by 1 base. The CDR3 extends over 15 amino acids. Germline CDR1 and CDR2: MNHNS and SASEGT. The CDR3 spells CASRDLSGRSYEQYF. In DNA, the CDR3 is TGTGCCAGCAGGGACCTTAGCGGGAGATCCTACGAGCAGTACTTC.

In its sample, this clonotype was seen a few times. CDR3 sequence reads: CASSVMTGPGTGELFF. CDR3 in DNA: TGTGCCAGCAGCGTAATGACAGGCCCGGGGACCGGGGAGCTGTTTTTT. The chain uses TRBV9 and TRBJ2-2, with D maybe TRBD1 (6 bases). V gave up 1 base and J gave up 5 bases, with 15 bases separating them. The CDR3 covers 16 residues. Germline V gene lookup returns CDR1 SGDLS and CDR2 YYNGEE. The full variable domain, rest sourced from reference TRBV9 and TRBJ2-2, is DSGVTQTPKHLITATGQRVTLRCSPRSGDLSVYWYQQSLDQGLQFLIQYYNGEERAKGNILERFSAQQFPDLHSELNLSSLELGDSALYFCASSVMTGPGTGELFFGEGSRLTVL.

At least ten counts were recorded for this clonotype. The chain couples TRBV5-1 to TRBJ2-5; 14 bases map to TRBD2. The trim removed 4 bases at V and 5 bases at J, leaving 7 bases unmatched. Germline V gene data show CDR1 as SGHRS and CDR2 as YFSETQ. This CDR3 has 16 amino acids. The DNA of the CDR3 is TGCGCCAGCAGCAAGGGGACTAGCGGGGGATACGAGACCCAGTACTTC. It codes for CASSKGTSGGYETQYF.

This clonotype was observed a handful of times. This chain connects TRBV20-1 to TRBJ1-3; weak D call: TRBD1 (5 bases). The CDR3 totals 11 residues. The germline V gene has CDR1 DFQATT and CDR2 SNEGSKA (reference sequence). The DNA of the CDR3 is TGCAGCGCCAGGGCTGGAAACACCATATATTTT. Translation: CSARAGNTIYF.

The chain combines TRBV3-1 with TRBJ2-1; 9 positions agree with TRBD2. Trimming removed 1 base from V and 0 bases from J; junction bases left unmatched: 1. The length of the CDR3 is 16 residues. From germline, CDR1 is LGHDT and CDR2 YNNKEL (reference sequence). The CDR3 is CASSQGLAASYNEQFF. CDR3 in DNA: TGTGCCAGCAGCCAAGGACTAGCGGCCTCCTACAATGAGCAGTTCTTC.